The source of this TCR beta chain is a study of blood T cells in healthy people across ages. The V and J ends lost 2 bases and 6 bases, in that order; junction bases with no gene match: 8. The CDR3 is 15 residues long. Germline V gene sequence: CDR1 MDHEN, CDR2 SYDVKM. For the second PCR, which ran for roughly 6 to 12 cycles, a sample-barcoded 5' primer and a J-beta primer mix were used. TCRdb re-derived calls from the 5' RACE reads in MiXCR, one entry per CDR3 protein. The table shows fewer than 1,200,000 distinct CDR3 sequences, with roughly 24% occurring only once. This clonotype occurred a few times. This same sample was also taken into another study, of T cells of mothers and their children.

This TCR was recovered from a girl under 10 years old in good health. The chain combines TRBV28 with TRBJ1-2, with 8 bases aligning to TRBD1. Source material: blood. The CDR3 spells CASSLVGTGGDGYTF. CDR3 nucleotides: TGTGCCAGCAGTTTAGTGGGTACAGGGGGAGATGGCTACACCTTC.